This T cell receptor (beta chain) was identified during a study of human T cells and chemical hapten exposure. J lost 1 base, V lost 0 bases, and 5 bases had no gene match. CDR3 size: 16 residues. Germline CDR1 DFQATT, CDR2 SNEGSKA (reference sequence). Time point specified: patch test 1, 2 weeks after DPC sensitization. This sample's treatment: therapeutic diphenylcyclopropenone sensitization with weekly scalp DPC. Only a few counts were recorded for this clonotype. The antigen remains unidentified. TCRdb re-derived calls from the RACE reads in MiXCR, one entry per CDR3 protein. The sample comprises tens of thousands of distinct CDR3 sequences, around 9.3% of which are singletons, and about an eighth rests with the top ten. Findings of the study overall: Higher patch test scores went with higher counts of PT1 expanded TCRs.

This specimen consisted of whole blood, obtained in connection with sensitization to the hapten diphenylcyclopropenone (DPC). This clonotype originated in a woman aged 40-49 years with alopecia areata. Some clones in this sample may be carry-over from other donors' samples. The chain recombines TRBV20-1 with TRBJ2-3; TRBD1 agrees at 9 bases. The CDR3 protein is CSARDYWTGGTDTQYF. In DNA form, the CDR3 reads TGCAGTGCTAGAGATTATTGGACAGGGGGCACAGATACGCAGTATTTT.